The sample holds a few counts of the clone carrying this TCR beta chain. As yet, its antigen is unknown. The data were obtained in a study of beta chain features in type 1 diabetes. Points from the study as a whole: Short templates might get an advantage during PCR, and this would be equal in patients and controls. A moderate, significant TCRB CDR3 shortening appeared in type 1 diabetes across four CD4+ subsets. More deletions and fewer insertions at VDJ junctions were seen in type 1 diabetes patients.

The investigators reverse transcribed all of the isolated RNA, so they sequenced expressed TCRB transcripts. Some clones are missing from TCRdb's copy, which holds only in-frame ones; the method was immunoSEQ multiplex PCR. The data hold some 270,000 clones, with 14% observed a single time. Germline loops: CDR1 LGHNA, CDR2 YSLEER. The V end was cut by 1 base, the J end by 2 bases, with 11 bases between. The CDR3 is made up of 15 amino acids. This clonotype originated in a middle-aged woman in good health. The sample taken for sequencing was naive CD4+ T cells from blood. The chain uses TRBV4-3 and TRBJ2-5; D gene ambiguous. The CDR3 DNA sequence: TGCGCCAGCAGCCAAGTCGCGGCAGTTCAAGAGACCCAGTACTTC. This codes for CASSQVAAVQETQYF.